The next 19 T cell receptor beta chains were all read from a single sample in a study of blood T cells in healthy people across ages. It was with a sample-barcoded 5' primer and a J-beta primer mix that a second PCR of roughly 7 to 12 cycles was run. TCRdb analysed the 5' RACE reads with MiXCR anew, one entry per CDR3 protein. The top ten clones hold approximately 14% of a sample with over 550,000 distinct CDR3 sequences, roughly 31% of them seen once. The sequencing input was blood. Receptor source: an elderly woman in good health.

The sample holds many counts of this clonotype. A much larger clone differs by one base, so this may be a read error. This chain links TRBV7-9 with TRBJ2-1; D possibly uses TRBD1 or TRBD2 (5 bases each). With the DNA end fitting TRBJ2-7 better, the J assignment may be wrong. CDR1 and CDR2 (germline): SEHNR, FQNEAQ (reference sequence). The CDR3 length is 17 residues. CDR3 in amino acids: CASSSGPRGLSYNEQYF. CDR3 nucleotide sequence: TGTGCCAGCAGCTCCGGGCCACGGGGCCTATCCTACAATGAGCAGTACTTC.

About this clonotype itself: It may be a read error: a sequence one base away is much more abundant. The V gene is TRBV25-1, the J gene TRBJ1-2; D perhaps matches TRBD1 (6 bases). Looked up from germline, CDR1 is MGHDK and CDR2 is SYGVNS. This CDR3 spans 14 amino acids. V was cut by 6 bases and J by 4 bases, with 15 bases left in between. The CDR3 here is CASSDRITVYGYTF. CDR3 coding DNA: TGTGCCAGCAGCGACAGGATTACGGTCTATGGCTACACCTTC.

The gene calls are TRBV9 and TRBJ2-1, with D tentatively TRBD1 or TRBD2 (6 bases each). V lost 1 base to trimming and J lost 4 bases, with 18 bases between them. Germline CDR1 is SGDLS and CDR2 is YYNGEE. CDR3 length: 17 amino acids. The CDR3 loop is CASSVWYRGPPYNEQFF. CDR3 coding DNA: TGTGCCAGCAGCGTATGGTATCGGGGGCCCCCGTACAATGAGCAGTTCTTC.

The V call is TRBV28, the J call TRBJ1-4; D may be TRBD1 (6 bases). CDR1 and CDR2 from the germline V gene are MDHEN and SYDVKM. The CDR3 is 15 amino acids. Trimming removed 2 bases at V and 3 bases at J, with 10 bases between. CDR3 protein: CASSLQTGPNEKLFF. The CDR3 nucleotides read TGTGCCAGCAGTTTACAGACAGGTCCTAATGAAAAACTGTTTTTT.

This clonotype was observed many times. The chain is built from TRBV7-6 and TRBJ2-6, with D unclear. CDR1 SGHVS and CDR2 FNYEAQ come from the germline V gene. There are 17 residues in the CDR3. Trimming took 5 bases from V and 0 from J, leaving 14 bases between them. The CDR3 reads CASSVQDPNSGANVLTF. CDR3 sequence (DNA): TGTGCCAGCAGCGTGCAGGACCCAAACTCTGGGGCCAACGTCCTGACTTTC. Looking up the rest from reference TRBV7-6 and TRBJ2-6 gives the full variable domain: GAGVSQSPRYKVTKRGQDVALRCDPISGHVSLYWYRQALGQGPEFLTYFNYEAQQDKSGLPNDRFSAERPEGSISTLTIQRTEQRDSAMYRCASSVQDPNSGANVLTFGAGSRLTVL.

The CDR3 loop is CSVAQGIGYGYTF. CDR3 bases: TGCAGCGTTGCTCAGGGGATTGGGTATGGCTACACCTTC. The rearrangement uses TRBV29-1 and TRBJ1-2, with D maybe TRBD1 (6 bases). Germline values: CDR1 SQVTM, CDR2 ANQGSEA. The CDR3 spans 13 residues. The V end was cut by 4 bases, the J end by 5 bases, with 14 bases between.

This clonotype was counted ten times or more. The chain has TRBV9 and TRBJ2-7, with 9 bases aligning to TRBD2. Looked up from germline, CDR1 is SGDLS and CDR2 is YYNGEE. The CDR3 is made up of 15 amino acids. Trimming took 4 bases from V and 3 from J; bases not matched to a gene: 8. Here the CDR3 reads CASSPSGTSFYEQYF. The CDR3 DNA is TGTGCCAGCAGCCCTTCCGGGACTAGCTTCTACGAGCAGTACTTC.

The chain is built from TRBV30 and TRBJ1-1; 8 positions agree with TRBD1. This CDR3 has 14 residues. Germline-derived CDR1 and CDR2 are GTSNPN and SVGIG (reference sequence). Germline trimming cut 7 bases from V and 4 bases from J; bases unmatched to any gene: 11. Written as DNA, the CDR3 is TGTGCCTCGCAAATAAACAGGGGGAGCACTGAAGCTTTCTTT. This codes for CASQINRGSTEAFF.

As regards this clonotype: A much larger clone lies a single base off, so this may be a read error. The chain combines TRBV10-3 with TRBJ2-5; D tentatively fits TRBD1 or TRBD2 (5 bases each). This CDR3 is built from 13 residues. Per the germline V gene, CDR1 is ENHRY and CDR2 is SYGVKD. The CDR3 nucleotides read TGTGCCATCAGGGGGGAGTCCCAAGAGGCCCAGTACTTC. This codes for CAIRGESQEAQYF.

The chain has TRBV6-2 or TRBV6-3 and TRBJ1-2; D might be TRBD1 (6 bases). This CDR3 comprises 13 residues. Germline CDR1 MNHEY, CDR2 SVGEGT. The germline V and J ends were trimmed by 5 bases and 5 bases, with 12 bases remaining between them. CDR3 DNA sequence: TGTGCCAGCAGTCACAGGGAGAGATATGGCTACACCTTC. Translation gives CASSHRERYGYTF.

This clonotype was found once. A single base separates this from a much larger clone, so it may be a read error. CDR3 protein: CSAEGQGYNEQYF. CDR3 in DNA: TGCAGTGCCGAGGGACAGGGCTACAATGAGCAGTACTTC. The chain is built from TRBV20-1 and TRBJ2-7; 9 bases are a match to TRBD1. The germline gives CDR1 DFQATT, CDR2 SNEGSKA (reference sequence). The CDR3 extends over 13 amino acids. Trimming at V came to 6 bases and at J to 7 bases, leaving 10 bases not matched to a gene.

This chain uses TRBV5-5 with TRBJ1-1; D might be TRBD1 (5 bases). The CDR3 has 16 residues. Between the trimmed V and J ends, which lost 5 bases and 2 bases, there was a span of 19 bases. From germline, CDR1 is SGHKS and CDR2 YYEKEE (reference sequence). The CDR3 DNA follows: TGTGCCAGCAGTCCCGTTGCTGGGGGGGGTAACACTGAAGCTTTCTTT. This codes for CASSPVAGGGNTEAFF. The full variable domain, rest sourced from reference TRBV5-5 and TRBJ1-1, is DAGVTQSPTHLIKTRGQQVTLRCSPISGHKSVSWYQQVLGQGPQFIFQYYEKEERGRGNFPDRFSARQFPNYSSELNVNALLLGDSALYLCASSPVAGGGNTEAFFGQGTRLTVV.

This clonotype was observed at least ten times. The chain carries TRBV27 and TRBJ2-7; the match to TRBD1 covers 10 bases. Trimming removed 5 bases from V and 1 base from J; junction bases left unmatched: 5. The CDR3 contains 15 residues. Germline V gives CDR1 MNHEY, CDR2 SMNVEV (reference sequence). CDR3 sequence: CASSTRDRGSYEQYF. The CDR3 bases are TGTGCCAGCAGTACCCGGGACAGGGGATCCTACGAGCAGTACTTC.

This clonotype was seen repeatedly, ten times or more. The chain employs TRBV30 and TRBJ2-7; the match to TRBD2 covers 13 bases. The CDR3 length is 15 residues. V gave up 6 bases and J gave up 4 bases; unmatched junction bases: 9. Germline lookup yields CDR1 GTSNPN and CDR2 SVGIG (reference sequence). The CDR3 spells CACHTSGGARYEQYF. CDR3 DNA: TGTGCCTGTCATACTAGCGGGGGGGCTCGGTACGAGCAGTACTTC. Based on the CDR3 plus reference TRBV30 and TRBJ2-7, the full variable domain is SQTIHQWPATLVQPVGSPLSLECTVEGTSNPNLYWYRQAAGRGLQLLFYSVGIGQISSEVPQNLSASRPQDRQFILSSKKLLLSDSGFYLCACHTSGGARYEQYFGPGTRLTVT.

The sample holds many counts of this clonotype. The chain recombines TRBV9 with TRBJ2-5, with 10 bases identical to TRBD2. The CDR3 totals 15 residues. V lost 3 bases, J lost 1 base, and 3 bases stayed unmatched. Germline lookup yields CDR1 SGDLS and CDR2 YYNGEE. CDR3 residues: CASSASGGAQETQYF. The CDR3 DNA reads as TGTGCCAGCAGCGCAAGCGGGGGGGCCCAAGAGACCCAGTACTTC.

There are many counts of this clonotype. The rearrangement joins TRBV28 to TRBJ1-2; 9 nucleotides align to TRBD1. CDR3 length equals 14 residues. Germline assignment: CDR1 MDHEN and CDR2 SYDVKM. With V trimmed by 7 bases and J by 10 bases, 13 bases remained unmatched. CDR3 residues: CASTPGGQGVFYTF. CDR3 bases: TGTGCCAGCACCCCAGGGGGACAGGGAGTATTCTACACCTTC.

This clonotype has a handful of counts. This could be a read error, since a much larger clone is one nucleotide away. DNA for the CDR3: TGTGCCTGGAGTCAACAGGGCCATGAGCAGTACTTC. Translation gives CAWSQQGHEQYF. The chain has TRBV30 and TRBJ2-7; D perhaps matches TRBD1 (6 bases). Germline V gene lookup returns CDR1 GTSNPN and CDR2 SVGIG (reference sequence). Trimming left V 2 bases short and J 7 bases short, with 12 bases between. This CDR3 spans 12 amino acids. Supplemented by reference TRBV30 and TRBJ2-7, the full variable domain reads SQTIHQWPATLVQPVGSPLSLECTVEGTSNPNLYWYRQAAGRGLQLLFYSVGIGQISSEVPQNLSASRPQDRQFILSSKKLLLSDSGFYLCAWSQQGHEQYFGPGTRLTVT.

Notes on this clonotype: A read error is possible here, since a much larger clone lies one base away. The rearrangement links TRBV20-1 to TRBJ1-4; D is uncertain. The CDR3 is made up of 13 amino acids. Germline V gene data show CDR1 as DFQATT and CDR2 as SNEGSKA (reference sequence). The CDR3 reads CGARDRRDEKLFF. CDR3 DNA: TGCGGTGCTAGAGATAGAAGGGATGAAAAACTGTTTTTT.

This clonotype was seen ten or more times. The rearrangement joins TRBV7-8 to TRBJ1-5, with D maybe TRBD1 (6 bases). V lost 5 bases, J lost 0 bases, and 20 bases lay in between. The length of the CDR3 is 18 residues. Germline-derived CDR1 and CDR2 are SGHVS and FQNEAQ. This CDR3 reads CASSARAGTLYSNQPQHF. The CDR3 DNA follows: TGTGCCAGCAGCGCCCGAGCCGGGACACTGTATAGCAATCAGCCCCAGCATTTT.